Listed below are T cell receptor beta chains from one sample, sequenced in a study of blood T cells in healthy people across ages. TCRdb recomputed calls from the 5' RACE reads with MiXCR, one row per CDR3 protein. The data show approximately 800,000 distinct CDR3 sequences, with 46% seen just once and 15% to 20% held by the top ten. Input material: blood. These receptors were obtained from a man older than 75 in good health. Each CDR3 is given with its conserved first and last residue. The D gene is left open where the match is weak. Clone size appears in some rows only: once, few, many, or a class for an expanded clone.

cdr3_aa | cdr3_nt | j_call | clone_size | v_call | d_call | cdr3_length
CASSPGQVYTNEKLFF | TGTGCCAGCAGCCCGGGACAGGTCTACACTAATGAAAAACTGTTTTTT | TRBJ1-4 | . | TRBV7-9 | TRBD1 | 16
CASNLYPVRGLDNEQFF | TGTGCCAGCAACCTCTACCCAGTCCGGGGTCTGGACAATGAGCAGTTCTTC | TRBJ2-1 | . | TRBV28 | . | 17
CASSFERTIYF | TGTGCCAGCAGTTTTGAACGCACCATATATTTT | TRBJ1-3 | . | TRBV6-5 | . | 11
CASSQMGLAGGQGEQFF | TGCGCCAGCAGCCAAATGGGACTAGCGGGGGGGCAGGGTGAGCAGTTCTTC | TRBJ2-1 | . | TRBV4-1 | TRBD2 | 17
CASSQGRGPQETQYF | TGTGCCAGCAGCCAAGGACGCGGGCCCCAAGAGACCCAGTACTTC | TRBJ2-5 | many | TRBV3-1 | . | 15
CASAERGTVKNTQYF | TGTGCCAGCGCCGAAAGAGGGACTGTGAAAAACACTCAGTACTTC | TRBJ2-4 | . | TRBV6-2/TRBV6-3 | . | 15
CSARVLGQAQETQYF | TGCAGTGCTAGAGTCTTAGGGCAGGCCCAAGAGACCCAGTACTTC | TRBJ2-5 | few | TRBV20-1 | . | 15
CASSSAPDSPLHF | TGTGCCAGCAGCTCGGCTCCTGATTCACCCCTCCACTTT | TRBJ1-6 | . | TRBV5-5 | . | 13
CASSLQADGYEKLFF | TGTGCCAGCTCACTTCAGGCGGACGGCTATGAAAAACTGTTTTTT | TRBJ1-4 | . | TRBV18 | . | 15
CASAPGTSTATNEKLFF | TGTGCCAGCGCTCCCGGGACTTCGACCGCAACTAATGAAAAACTGTTTTTT | TRBJ1-4 | . | TRBV7-9 | . | 17
CASSLSETSGRLAVQTQYF | TGCGCCAGCAGCTTGTCAGAGACTAGCGGTCGATTGGCGGTCCAGACCCAGTACTTC | TRBJ2-5 | once | TRBV5-1 | TRBD2 | 19
CASSLSSRDTDTQYF | TGCGCCAGCAGCTTGTCTTCCAGGGACACAGATACGCAGTATTTT | TRBJ2-3 | few | TRBV5-1 | . | 15
CASSRAGGSTNDLYGYTF | TGTGCCAGCTCTAGAGCAGGGGGCTCAACCAACGATCTTTATGGCTACACCTTC | TRBJ1-2 | . | TRBV18 | TRBD1 | 18
CASSYGYSRETQYF | TGTGCCAGCAGTTACGGGTACTCAAGGGAGACCCAGTACTTC | TRBJ2-5 | . | TRBV6-6 | . | 14
CASSSGTGGNEQYF | TGTGCCAGCAGCTCCGGGACAGGGGGCAACGAGCAGTACTTC | TRBJ2-7 | few | TRBV7-3 | TRBD1 | 14
CASSPTTSGGEQFF | TGTGCCAGCAGCCCGACGACTAGCGGGGGGGAGCAGTTCTTC | TRBJ2-1 | once | TRBV9 | TRBD2 | 14
CASSYGIGASHEQYF | TGCGCCAGCAGCTACGGGATAGGCGCCTCCCACGAGCAGTACTTC | TRBJ2-7 | few | TRBV5-1 | . | 15
CASSLEGTGANVPTF | TGTGCCAGCAGCTTAGAGGGTACTGGGGCCAACGTCCCGACTTTC | TRBJ2-6 | . | TRBV7-6 | . | 15
CASSPQEGVLDTQYF | TGTGCCAGCTCACCACAGGAAGGGGTCCTAGATACGCAGTATTTT | TRBJ2-3 | . | TRBV18 | . | 15
CASSLPTGDLYNSPLHF | TGTGCCAGCAGTTTACCTACAGGGGACCTCTATAATTCACCCCTCCACTTT | TRBJ1-6 | . | TRBV12-3/TRBV12-4 | TRBD1 | 17
CASSSAGGPYYNEQFF | TGCGCCAGCAGCTCAGCGGGAGGGCCCTATTACAATGAGCAGTTCTTC | TRBJ2-1 | . | TRBV5-1 | TRBD2 | 16
CSARDRSPGEQYF | TGCAGTGCTAGAGACCGGAGCCCAGGTGAGCAGTACTTC | TRBJ2-4 | . | TRBV20-1 | . | 13
CASSFGTPFDEQFF | TGTGCCAGCAGCTTTGGGACTCCCTTCGATGAGCAGTTCTTC | TRBJ2-1 | . | TRBV7-9 | . | 14
CSARDSLGQETQYF | TGCAGTGCTAGAGACAGTCTAGGCCAAGAGACCCAGTACTTC | TRBJ2-5 | . | TRBV20-1 | . | 14